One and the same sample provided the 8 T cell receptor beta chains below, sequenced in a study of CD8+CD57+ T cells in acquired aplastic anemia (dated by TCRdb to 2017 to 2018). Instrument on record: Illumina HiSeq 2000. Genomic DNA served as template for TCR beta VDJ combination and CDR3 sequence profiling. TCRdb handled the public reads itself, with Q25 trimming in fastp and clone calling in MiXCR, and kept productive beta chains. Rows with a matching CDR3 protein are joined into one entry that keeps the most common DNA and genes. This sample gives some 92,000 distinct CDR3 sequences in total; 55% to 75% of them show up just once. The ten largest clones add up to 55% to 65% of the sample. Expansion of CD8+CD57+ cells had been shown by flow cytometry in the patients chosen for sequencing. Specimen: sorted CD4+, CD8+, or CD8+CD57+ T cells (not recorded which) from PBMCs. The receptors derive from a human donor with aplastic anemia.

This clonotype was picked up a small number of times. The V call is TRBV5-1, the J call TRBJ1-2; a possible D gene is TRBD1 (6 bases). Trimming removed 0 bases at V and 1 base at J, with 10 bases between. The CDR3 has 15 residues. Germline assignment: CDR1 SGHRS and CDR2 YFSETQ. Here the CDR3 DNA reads TGCGCCAGCAGCTTGGTGGGGGGCGATAACTATGGCTACACCTTC. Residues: CASSLVGGDNYGYTF.

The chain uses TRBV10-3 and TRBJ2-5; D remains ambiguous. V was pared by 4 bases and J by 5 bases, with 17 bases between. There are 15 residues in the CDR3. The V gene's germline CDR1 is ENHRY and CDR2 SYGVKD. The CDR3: CAISVGNSLWETQYF. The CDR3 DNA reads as TGTGCCATCAGTGTAGGGAATAGCTTGTGGGAGACCCAGTACTTC.

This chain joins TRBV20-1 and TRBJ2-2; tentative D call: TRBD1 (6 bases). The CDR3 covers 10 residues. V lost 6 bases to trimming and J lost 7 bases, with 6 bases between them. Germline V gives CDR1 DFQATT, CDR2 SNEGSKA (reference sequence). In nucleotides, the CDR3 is TGCAGTGCAGGGGGCGGGGAGCTGTTTTTT. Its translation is CSAGGGELFF.

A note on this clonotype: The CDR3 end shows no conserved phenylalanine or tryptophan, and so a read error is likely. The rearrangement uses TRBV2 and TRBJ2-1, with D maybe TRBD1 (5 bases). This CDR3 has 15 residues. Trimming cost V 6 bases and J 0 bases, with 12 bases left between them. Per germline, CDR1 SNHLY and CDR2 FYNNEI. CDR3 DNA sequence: TGTGCCAGCAGAGTGGGGCAGTACTCCTACAATGAGCAGTTCCTC. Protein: CASRVGQYSYNEQFL.

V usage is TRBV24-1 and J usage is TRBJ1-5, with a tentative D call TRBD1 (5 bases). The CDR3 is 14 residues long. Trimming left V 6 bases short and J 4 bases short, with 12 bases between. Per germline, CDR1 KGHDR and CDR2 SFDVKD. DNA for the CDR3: TGTGCCACCAGTATTGGAGGGGAGAATCAGCCCCAGCATTTT. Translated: CATSIGGENQPQHF.

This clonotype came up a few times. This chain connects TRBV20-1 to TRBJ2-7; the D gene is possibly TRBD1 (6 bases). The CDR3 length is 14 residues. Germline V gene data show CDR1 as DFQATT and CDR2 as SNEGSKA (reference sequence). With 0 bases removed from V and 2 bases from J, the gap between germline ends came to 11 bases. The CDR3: CSARDQPGAYEQYF. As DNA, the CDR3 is TGCAGTGCTAGAGATCAGCCAGGGGCCTACGAGCAGTACTTC.

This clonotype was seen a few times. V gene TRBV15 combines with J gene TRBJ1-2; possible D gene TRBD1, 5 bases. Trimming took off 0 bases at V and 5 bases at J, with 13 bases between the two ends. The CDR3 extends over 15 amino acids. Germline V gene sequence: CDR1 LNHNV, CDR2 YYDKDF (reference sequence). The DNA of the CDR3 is TGTGCCACCAGCAGAGATATAGGGGAGAGGTATGGCTACACCTTC. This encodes CATSRDIGERYGYTF.

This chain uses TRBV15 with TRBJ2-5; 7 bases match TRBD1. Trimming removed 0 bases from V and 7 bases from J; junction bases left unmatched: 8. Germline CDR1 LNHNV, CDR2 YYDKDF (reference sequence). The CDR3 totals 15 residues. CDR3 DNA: TGTGCCACCAGCAGAGATACGTCGGGACAGTTGACCCAGTACTTC. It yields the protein CATSRDTSGQLTQYF.